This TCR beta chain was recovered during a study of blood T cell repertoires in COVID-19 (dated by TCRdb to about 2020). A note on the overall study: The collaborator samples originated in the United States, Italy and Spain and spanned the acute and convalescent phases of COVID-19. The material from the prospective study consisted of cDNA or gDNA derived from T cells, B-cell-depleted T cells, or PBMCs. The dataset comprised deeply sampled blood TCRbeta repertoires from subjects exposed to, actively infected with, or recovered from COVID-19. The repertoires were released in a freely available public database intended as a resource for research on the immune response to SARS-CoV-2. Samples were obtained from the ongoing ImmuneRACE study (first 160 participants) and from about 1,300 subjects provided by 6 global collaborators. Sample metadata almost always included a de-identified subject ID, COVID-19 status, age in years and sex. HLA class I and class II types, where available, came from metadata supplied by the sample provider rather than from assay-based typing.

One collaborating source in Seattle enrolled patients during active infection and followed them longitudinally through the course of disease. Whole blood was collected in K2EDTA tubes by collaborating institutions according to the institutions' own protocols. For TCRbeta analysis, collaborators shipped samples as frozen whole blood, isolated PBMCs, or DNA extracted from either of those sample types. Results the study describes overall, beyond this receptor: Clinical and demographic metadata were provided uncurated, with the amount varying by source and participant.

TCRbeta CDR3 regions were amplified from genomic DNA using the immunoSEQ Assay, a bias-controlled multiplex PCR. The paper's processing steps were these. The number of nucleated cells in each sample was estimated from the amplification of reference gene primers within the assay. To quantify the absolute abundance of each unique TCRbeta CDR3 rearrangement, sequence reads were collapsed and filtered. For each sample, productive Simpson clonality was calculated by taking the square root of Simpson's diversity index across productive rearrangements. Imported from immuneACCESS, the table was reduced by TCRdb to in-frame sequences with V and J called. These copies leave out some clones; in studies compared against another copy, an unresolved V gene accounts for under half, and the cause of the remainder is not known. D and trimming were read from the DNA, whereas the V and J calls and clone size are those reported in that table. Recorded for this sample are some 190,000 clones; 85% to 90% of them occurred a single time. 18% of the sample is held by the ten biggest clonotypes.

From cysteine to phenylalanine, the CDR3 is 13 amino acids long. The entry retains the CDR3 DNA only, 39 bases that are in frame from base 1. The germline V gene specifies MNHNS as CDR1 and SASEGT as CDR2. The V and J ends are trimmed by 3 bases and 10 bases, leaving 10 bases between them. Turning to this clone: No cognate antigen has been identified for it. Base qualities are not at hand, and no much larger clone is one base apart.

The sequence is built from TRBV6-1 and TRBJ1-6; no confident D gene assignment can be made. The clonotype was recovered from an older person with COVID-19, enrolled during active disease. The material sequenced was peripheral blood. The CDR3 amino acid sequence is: CASSETTGSPLHF. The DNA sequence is TGTGCCAGCAGTGAGACGACGGGGTCACCCCTCCACTTT.